The rows below give T cell receptor beta chains drawn from one sample of a study of blood T cell repertoires in COVID-19. Repertoires were generated with immunoSEQ multiplex PCR, while TCRdb's copy carries only in-frame clones and drops some. The sample has under 250,000 clones; 65% to 90% are singletons. Sequencing input: peripheral blood. The receptors were sampled from a man in his fifties or sixties with active or convalescent COVID-19. CDR3s include the opening cysteine and the closing phenylalanine or tryptophan. D genes are given only for firm matches. Clone size, where shown, is once, few, many, or a class for clones that have expanded.

>TRBJ2-2|TRBD1|NA|TRBV18
CASSPSRGHTGELFF
TGTGCCAGCTCACCTTCCAGGGGGCACACCGGGGAGCTGTTTTTT
>TRBJ1-5|NA|once|TRBV6-4
CASSAGRYQPQHF
TGTGCCAGCAGTGCAGGGAGGTATCAGCCCCAGCATTTT
>TRBJ1-1|TRBD1|NA|TRBV18
CASQDWDRVGGTEAFF
TGTGCCAGCCAAGACTGGGACAGGGTGGGAGGCACTGAAGCTTTCTTT
>TRBJ1-2|NA|NA|TRBV10-3
CAISESVTYYGYTF
TGTGCCATCAGTGAGTCAGTCACTTACTATGGCTACACCTTC
>TRBJ2-7|NA|NA|TRBV9
CASSVGVGSSYEQYF
TGTGCCAGCAGCGTAGGTGTCGGGAGCTCCTACGAGCAGTACTTC
>TRBJ2-3|NA|NA|TRBV7-8
CASSFGRGDTQYF
TGTGCCAGCAGCTTCGGGCGGGGAGATACGCAGTATTTT
>TRBJ2-3|NA|NA|TRBV5-1
CASSIRPRGTDTQYF
TGCGCCAGCAGCATAAGACCTCGGGGCACAGATACGCAGTATTTT
>TRBJ1-1|NA|NA|TRBV5-1
CASSLRGTAWYTEAFF
TGCGCCAGCAGCTTAAGGGGGACGGCTTGGTACACTGAAGCTTTCTTT
>TRBJ1-2|TRBD1|NA|TRBV6-1
CASSEGLDRVYGYTF
TGTGCCAGCAGTGAGGGGTTGGACAGGGTCTATGGCTACACCTTC
>TRBJ1-2|TRBD1|NA|TRBV5-6
CASRYLDRADYGYTF
TGTGCCAGCAGGTATCTGGACAGGGCGGACTATGGCTACACCTTC
>TRBJ1-4|NA|NA|TRBV5-1
CASSPPGSDNEKLFF
TGCGCCAGCAGCCCCCCAGGGTCCGATAATGAAAAACTGTTTTTT